The 15 T cell receptor beta chains presented below share a single source sample, sequenced in a study of blood T cell repertoires in COVID-19. Using immunoSEQ multiplex PCR, the repertoire was profiled, and TCRdb retains in-frame clones only, with some absent. The sample shows some 290,000 clones, approximately 87% of them seen only once. Sequencing was performed on peripheral blood. These receptors all stem from a man in his fifties or sixties who had recovered from COVID-19.

The chain recombines TRBV5-1 with TRBJ1-3, with unresolved D. In germline, CDR1 is SGHRS, CDR2 YFSETQ. The CDR3 contains 15 residues. V shed 0 bases and J shed 4 bases, with 11 bases lying between them. In DNA, the CDR3 is TGCGCCAGCAGCTTGGTCGGGGTCGGCGGAAACACCATATATTTT. Protein: CASSLVGVGGNTIYF. The full variable domain, rest sourced from reference TRBV5-1 and TRBJ1-3, is KAGVTQTPRYLIKTRGQQVTLSCSPISGHRSVSWYQQTPGQGLQFLFEYFSETQRNKGNFPGRFSGRQFSNSRSEMNVSTLELGDSALYLCASSLVGVGGNTIYFGEGSWLTVV.

The chain uses TRBV1 and TRBJ2-7; TRBD1 reflects the table's D call only, with no check against the DNA. TRBV1 is a pseudogene segment. The CDR3 has 17 amino acids. CDR3 DNA: TGCACCAGCAGCCATTTCCAGGGGCCCAAGAGCTCCTACGAGCAGTACTTC. This sequence encodes CTSSHFQGPKSSYEQYF.

This clone was seen only a few times. This chain links TRBV27 with TRBJ2-2, with 7 bases fitting TRBD2. V was clipped by 4 bases and J by 4 bases; unmatched bases: 9. The germline CDR1 and CDR2 sequences are MNHEY and SMNVEV (reference sequence). The CDR3 sequence is 16 residues long. CDR3 in amino acids: CASSSTLREFTGELFF. The CDR3 nucleotides read TGTGCCAGCAGTTCGACGCTGCGGGAGTTCACCGGGGAGCTGTTTTTT.

The gene calls are TRBV28 and TRBJ1-1; 9 bases align to TRBD1. Germline V gene lookup returns CDR1 MDHEN and CDR2 SYDVKM. CDR3 size: 15 residues. The trim removed 3 bases at V and 3 bases at J, leaving 5 bases unmatched. The CDR3 nucleotides read TGTGCCAGCAGTTTGGGGACAGGGCGATACACTGAAGCTTTCTTT. This gives the protein CASSLGTGRYTEAFF.

The V gene is TRBV18, the J gene TRBJ1-2; D is perhaps TRBD1 (6 bases). With 4 bases removed from V and 0 bases from J, the gap between germline ends came to 12 bases. CDR1 is KGHSH, CDR2 LQKENI, per germline. CDR3 length: 15 residues. CDR3 nucleotide sequence: TGTGCCAGCTCACGCCCAGGGGAAGCTAACTATGGCTACACCTTC. Translating gives CASSRPGEANYGYTF.

The genes are TRBV6-5 and TRBJ1-5; D not resolved. Deletions cut 8 bases from V and 6 bases from J, with 14 bases between. The CDR3 totals 13 residues. Germline CDR1 MNHEY, CDR2 SVGAGI. The CDR3 DNA sequence: TGTGCCAGCGGATGGGTTGAGGGTCAGCCCCAGCATTTT. Translated, it gives CASGWVEGQPQHF.

The chain has TRBV2 and TRBJ1-2; tentative D call: TRBD1 (6 bases). The CDR3 runs 14 residues. Deletions cut 8 bases from V and 4 bases from J, with 17 bases between. CDR1 and CDR2 from the germline V gene are SNHLY and FYNNEI. The CDR3 nucleotides are TGTGCCAGCGTTAGATCACAGGGCTTCTATGGCTACACCTTC. This translates into CASVRSQGFYGYTF.

This clone was detected once. The rearrangement joins TRBV30 to TRBJ2-7, with a possible D match to TRBD2 (6 bases). V was trimmed by 2 bases and J by 6 bases, leaving 23 bases between them. The CDR3 is made up of 16 amino acids. Germline V CDR1 and CDR2: GTSNPN, SVGIG (reference sequence). The CDR3 DNA follows: TGTGCCTGGAGTAGCGGGCAGGGAGGACAAGGGGCCGAGCAGTACTTC. Protein: CAWSSGQGGQGAEQYF.

The V gene is TRBV14, the J gene TRBJ2-1; 8 nucleotides agree with TRBD2. The J segment lost 0 bases and the V segment lost 3 bases, leaving 7 bases of the junction unmatched. In germline, CDR1 is SGHDN, CDR2 FVKESK. This CDR3 contains 17 residues. For the CDR3, the DNA is TGTGCCAGCAGCCAGCCGCGCGGGGGGAGCTCCTACAATGAGCAGTTCTTC. Translation: CASSQPRGGSSYNEQFF.

In this sample, this clone turned up once. This chain joins TRBV7-9 and TRBJ2-1; 10 bases match TRBD2. Germline CDR1 is SEHNR and CDR2 is FQNEAQ (reference sequence). The CDR3 loop spans 14 amino acids. Germline trimming cut 11 bases from V and 6 bases from J; bases unmatched to any gene: 10. The chain's CDR3 is CAVPSSGRVNEQFF. In nucleotides, the CDR3 is TGTGCCGTCCCCTCGAGCGGGAGGGTCAATGAGCAGTTCTTC.

This chain uses TRBV10-1 with TRBJ2-7, with D possibly matching TRBD2 (5 bases). Germline CDR1 WNHNN, CDR2 SYGVQD (reference sequence). Trimming shortened V by 5 bases and J by 2 bases, and 16 bases separated the two germline ends. The CDR3 spans 15 residues. CDR3 in amino acids: CASSKPGSATYEQYF. The CDR3 nucleotides are TGCGCCAGCAGTAAGCCGGGAAGCGCTACCTACGAGCAGTACTTC.

J is TRBJ2-3 and V is TRBV5-1; 7 nucleotides align to TRBD2. Trimming removed 4 bases from V and 2 bases from J; junction bases left unmatched: 4. This CDR3 region has 14 residues. In germline, CDR1 is SGHRS, CDR2 YFSETQ. The CDR3 spells CASSRGELTDTQYF. CDR3 bases: TGCGCCAGCAGCCGGGGGGAGCTCACAGATACGCAGTATTTT.

V is TRBV7-2 and J is TRBJ2-7; 9 positions match TRBD2. The germline V gene encodes CDR1 SGHTA and CDR2 FQGNSA. V lost 3 bases and J lost 1; bases outside the gene matches: 7. CDR3 length equals 16 residues. As DNA, the CDR3 is TGTGCCAGCAGCTTGACCGGACTAGCGAGATCCTACGAGCAGTACTTC. Its protein is CASSLTGLARSYEQYF. The complete variable domain, with remaining parts taken from reference TRBV7-2 and TRBJ2-7, reads GAGVSQSPSNKVTEKGKDVELRCDPISGHTALYWYRQSLGQGLEFLIYFQGNSAPDKSGLPSDRFSAERTGGSVSTLTIQRTQQEDSAVYLCASSLTGLARSYEQYFGPGTRLTVT.

This clone showed up just once. The chain carries TRBV27 and TRBJ1-1; maybe TRBD1 (5 bases). Per germline, CDR1 MNHEY and CDR2 SMNVEV (reference sequence). The CDR3 has 16 residues. The V gene lost 2 bases and the J gene lost 4 bases, with 17 bases spanning the gap. Here the CDR3 reads CASSLPSIIRGTEAFF. In DNA form, the CDR3 reads TGTGCCAGCAGTTTACCCTCGATAATTAGGGGCACTGAAGCTTTCTTT.

Only one count was recorded for this clone. The rearrangement links TRBV4-1 to TRBJ1-4; D is uncertain. The CDR3 spans 19 residues. Germline assignment: CDR1 MGHRA and CDR2 YSYEKL. V lost 0 bases to trimming and J lost 0 bases, with 17 bases between them. The CDR3 coding sequence is TGCGCCAGCAGCCAAGATGAGGCGGCTGGAACCTCAACTAATGAAAAACTGTTTTTT. This codes for CASSQDEAAGTSTNEKLFF.